This T cell receptor beta chain was documented in a study of blood T cell repertoires in COVID-19. This CDR3 has 15 amino acids. This clone was counted once. As handled by the study authors: Amplified reference gene primers provided the basis for estimating nucleated cell counts. Method: immunoSEQ multiplex PCR; TCRdb's copy keeps in-frame clones and lacks some. V, J and clone size are taken as reported in that table, and D and trimming were inferred from the DNA itself. This table has about 250,000 clones, around 84% appearing once. This clonotype originated in a man younger than 35 who had recovered from COVID-19. This chain connects TRBV21-1 to TRBJ1-2; the tabulated D call, TRBD1, remains unverified against the DNA. TRBV21-1 is a listed pseudogene. Sequenced sample: PBMCs or T cells enriched from blood (not recorded which). For the CDR3, the DNA is TGTGCCAGCAGAAATCCCAGGGGTGGATTCTATGGCTACACCTTC. Amino acids: CASRNPRGGFYGYTF.